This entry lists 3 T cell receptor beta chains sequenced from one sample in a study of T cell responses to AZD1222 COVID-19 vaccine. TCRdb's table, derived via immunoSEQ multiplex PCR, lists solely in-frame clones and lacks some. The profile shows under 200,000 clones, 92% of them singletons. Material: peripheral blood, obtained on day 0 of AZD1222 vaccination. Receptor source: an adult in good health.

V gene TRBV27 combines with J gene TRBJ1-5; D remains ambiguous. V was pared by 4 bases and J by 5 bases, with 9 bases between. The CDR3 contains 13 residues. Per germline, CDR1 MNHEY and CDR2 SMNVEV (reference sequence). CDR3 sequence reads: CASSWGVDQPQHF. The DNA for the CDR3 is TGTGCCAGCAGTTGGGGAGTGGATCAGCCCCAGCATTTT.

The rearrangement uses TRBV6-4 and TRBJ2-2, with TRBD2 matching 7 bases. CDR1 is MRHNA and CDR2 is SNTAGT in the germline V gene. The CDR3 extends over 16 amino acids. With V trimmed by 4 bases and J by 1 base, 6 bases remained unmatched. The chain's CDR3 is CASSAGTTRNTGELFF. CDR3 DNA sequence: TGTGCCAGCAGTGCCGGGACTACCCGGAACACCGGGGAGCTGTTTTTT.

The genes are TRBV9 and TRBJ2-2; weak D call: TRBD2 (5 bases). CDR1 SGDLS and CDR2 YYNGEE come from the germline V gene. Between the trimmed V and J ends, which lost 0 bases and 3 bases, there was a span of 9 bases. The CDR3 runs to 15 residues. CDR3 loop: CASSVVGLDTGELFF. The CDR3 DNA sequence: TGTGCCAGCAGCGTAGTCGGACTCGACACCGGGGAGCTGTTTTTT.